This TCR beta chain was recorded in a study of T cells after posttransplantation cyclophosphamide. Trimming took 1 base from V and 4 from J, leaving 17 bases between them. Germline loops: CDR1 SGHVS, CDR2 FNYEAQ. The CDR3 consists of 17 residues. Libraries were prepared by immunoSEQ multiplex PCR; TCRdb keeps only in-frame clonotypes and omits some of them. The sample lists 650 or so clones; around 81% were seen once. The chain uses TRBV7-6 and TRBJ1-3; a possible D gene is TRBD1 (5 bases). The sample taken for sequencing was memory CD8+ T cells sorted from blood. The sequence was collected from a man aged 35 to 55 in good health, CMV-negative, and a related stem cell transplant donor. Written as DNA, the CDR3 is TGTGCCAGCAGCTTAGGCCCCATCGAAGGGGCCGGAAACACCATATATTTT. This gives the protein CASSLGPIEGAGNTIYF.